One sample yielded the 31 T cell receptor beta chains listed below, sequenced in a study of OX40 agonist ivuxolimab in advanced cancers. Generated by immunoSEQ multiplex PCR, the TCRdb table keeps only in-frame clones and is missing some. This table holds about 68,000 clones, about 89% found once. Here the sequenced sample was CD4+ or CD8+ T cells sorted from blood, taken in a trial of the OX40 agonist ivuxolimab. These receptors originate from an adult with an advanced solid tumor such as melanoma, head and neck, liver or kidney cancer.

The chain is built from TRBV29-1 and TRBJ2-7, with D possibly TRBD1 on 6 matching bases. The V and J ends lost 5 bases and 0 bases respectively, with 11 bases between them. The CDR3 is 13 amino acids. Per germline, CDR1 SQVTM and CDR2 ANQGSEA. CDR3 sequence: CSVRTADSYEQYF. CDR3 coding DNA: TGCAGCGTTCGGACAGCTGACTCCTACGAGCAGTACTTC.

The chain is built from TRBV25-1 and TRBJ2-1; D not certain. Trimming took 4 bases from V and 4 from J, leaving 17 bases between them. Germline V gene lookup returns CDR1 MGHDK and CDR2 SYGVNS. The CDR3 loop spans 16 amino acids. DNA for the CDR3: TGTGCCAGCAGTGGCTGGGGTGAGGCTGCTTACAATGAGCAGTTCTTC. Its translation is CASSGWGEAAYNEQFF.

The chain carries TRBV30 and TRBJ2-3, with D perhaps matching TRBD2 (5 bases). The germline V gene has CDR1 GTSNPN and CDR2 SVGIG (reference sequence). The V end lost 8 bases, the J end lost 5 bases, and 14 bases lay between the germline ends. The CDR3 runs to 12 residues. CDR3 bases: TGTGCCCGCCAGGTAGGAGGAGATACGCAGTATTTT. Translation: CARQVGGDTQYF.

The chain has TRBV7-9 and TRBJ1-1; D perhaps matches TRBD1 (6 bases). Germline V gene lookup returns CDR1 SEHNR and CDR2 FQNEAQ (reference sequence). V lost 5 bases and J lost 0, with 16 bases in between. CDR3 size: 16 residues. CDR3: CASSRVGQFLNTEAFF. CDR3 DNA sequence: TGTGCCAGCAGCCGCGTCGGACAGTTCCTGAACACTGAAGCTTTCTTT.

The gene calls are TRBV28 and TRBJ2-4; D may correspond to TRBD1 or TRBD2 (6 bases each). This CDR3 comprises 18 residues. The V end lost 5 bases, the J end lost 0 bases, and 20 bases lay between the germline ends. The germline CDR1 and CDR2 sequences are MDHEN and SYDVKM. CDR3 residues: CASSTPYGGSLAKNIQYF. The DNA of the CDR3 is TGTGCCAGCAGTACTCCGTACGGGGGCTCTCTAGCCAAAAACATTCAGTACTTC.

A remark on this clone: Compared with germline, one end of the junction differs, possibly owing to a read error. The chain recombines TRBV7-7 with TRBJ2-7; TRBD1 agrees at 7 bases. CDR1 is SSHAT, CDR2 FNYEAQ, per germline (reference sequence). The CDR3 contains 14 residues. CDR3: CASSLAQGDYEQYF. In DNA form, the CDR3 reads TGTGCTAGCAGCTTAGCTCAGGGGGACTACGAGCAGTACTTC.

The chain combines TRBV19 with TRBJ1-2; no firm D call. Germline loops: CDR1 LNHDA, CDR2 SQIVND (reference sequence). This CDR3 region has 15 residues. V gave up 3 bases and J gave up 8 bases, with 19 bases separating them. The CDR3: CASSIILTGATGYTF. The CDR3 DNA reads as TGTGCCAGTAGTATCATCCTCACTGGTGCGACGGGCTACACCTTC.

The V and J genes are TRBV28 and TRBJ1-1, with D unresolved. V was shortened by 3 bases and J by 1 base, with 6 bases between the two germline ends. Germline loops: CDR1 MDHEN, CDR2 SYDVKM. The CDR3 runs to 13 residues. The CDR3 sequence is CASSFQTNTEAFF. CDR3 bases: TGTGCCAGCAGTTTTCAGACGAACACTGAAGCTTTCTTT.

The chain is built from TRBV27 and TRBJ2-7, with 9 bases identical to TRBD1. This CDR3 has 15 residues. In germline, CDR1 is MNHEY, CDR2 SMNVEV (reference sequence). V lost 3 bases, J lost 0 bases, and 3 bases stayed unmatched. The CDR3 bases are TGTGCCAGCAGTTTTGGGACAGGGCTCTCCTACGAGCAGTACTTC. Translated, it gives CASSFGTGLSYEQYF.

The gene calls are TRBV7-3 and TRBJ2-2; TRBD2 is a possible D gene (6 bases). This CDR3 is built from 15 residues. Germline lookup yields CDR1 SGHTA and CDR2 FQGTGA. Trimming removed 2 bases from V and 5 bases from J, with 12 bases in between. CDR3 nucleotide sequence: TGTGCCAGCAGCTTAGGGATTGGGGGGACCGGGGAGCTGTTTTTT. Translating it yields CASSLGIGGTGELFF.

J is TRBJ2-3 and V is TRBV12-5; TRBD2 agrees at 9 bases. Looked up from germline, CDR1 is LGHNT and CDR2 is FRNRAP. V shed 2 bases and J 4 bases; nucleotides not matched to a gene: 4. The CDR3 totals 15 residues. The CDR3 DNA reads TGTGCTAGTGGTTTGAAGAGCGGGGGGCCAGATACGCAGTATTTT. Translated: CASGLKSGGPDTQYF. The variable domain in full, completed from reference TRBV12-5 and TRBJ2-3, reads DARVTQTPRHKVTEMGQEVTMRCQPILGHNTVFWYRQTMMQGLELLAYFRNRAPLDDSGMPKDRFSAEMPDATLATLKIQPSEPRDSAVYFCASGLKSGGPDTQYFGPGTRLTVL.

The chain is built from TRBV19 and TRBJ2-7; D is possibly TRBD1 (6 bases). V was pared by 5 bases and J by 3 bases, with 11 bases between. The CDR3 totals 13 residues. In germline, CDR1 is LNHDA, CDR2 SQIVND (reference sequence). The CDR3 coding sequence is TGTGCCAGTAGTGCCTCCAGGGGCTACGAGCAGTACTTC. Translated: CASSASRGYEQYF.

This chain joins TRBV9 and TRBJ1-4; TRBD1 matches at 7 bases. The CDR3 spans 16 residues. CDR1 is SGDLS, CDR2 YYNGEE, per germline. V shed 0 bases and J 0 bases; nucleotides not matched to a gene: 2. The CDR3 sequence is CASSVDGTATNEKLFF. The DNA of the CDR3 is TGTGCCAGCAGCGTAGATGGGACAGCAACTAATGAAAAACTGTTTTTT.

This chain uses TRBV30 with TRBJ2-2, with a possible D match to TRBD1 (5 bases). This CDR3 is 15 amino acids long. Germline V lookup: CDR1 GTSNPN, CDR2 SVGIG (reference sequence). V was cut by 2 bases and J by 1 base, with 11 bases left in between. The CDR3 DNA reads TGTGCCTGGAGTCTTGGGGCCCTGAACACCGGGGAGCTGTTTTTT. Amino acid sequence: CAWSLGALNTGELFF.

This clone was recorded only once. The gene calls are TRBV4-1 and TRBJ2-7; tentatively, D is TRBD1 (5 bases). V lost 5 bases and J lost 2, with 16 bases in between. This CDR3 spans 15 amino acids. Germline V gene data show CDR1 as MGHRA and CDR2 as YSYEKL. The CDR3 DNA reads as TGCGCCAGCAGCAGCCCGGACACCAGGACCTACGAGCAGTACTTC. This translates into CASSSPDTRTYEQYF.

V usage is TRBV7-8 and J usage is TRBJ2-3, with D tentatively TRBD1 or TRBD2 (6 bases each). The CDR3 consists of 14 residues. Germline V gene sequence: CDR1 SGHVS, CDR2 FQNEAQ. V lost 3 bases and J lost 4, with 11 bases in between. CDR3 region: CASSFRGRSDTQYF. The CDR3 nucleotides read TGTGCCAGCAGCTTTCGGGGGCGTTCAGATACGCAGTATTTT.

The chain carries TRBV5-1 and TRBJ2-7; the D gene is possibly TRBD2 (7 bases). CDR1 and CDR2 from the germline V gene are SGHRS and YFSETQ. The CDR3 consists of 14 residues. V was shortened by 0 bases and J by 4 bases, with 11 bases between the two germline ends. DNA for the CDR3: TGCGCCAGCAGCTTGGAGGGGGGGACGTACGAGCAGTACTTC. This encodes CASSLEGGTYEQYF.

Worth noting for this clone: Other nucleotide sequences in the sample specify the same CDR3. The chain combines TRBV19 with TRBJ1-1, with D possibly TRBD1 on 5 matching bases. The V end was cut by 3 bases, the J end by 2 bases, with 10 bases between. This CDR3 spans 14 amino acids. Germline V gene data show CDR1 as LNHDA and CDR2 as SQIVND (reference sequence). The chain's CDR3 is CASSMGGYNTEAFF. CDR3 sequence (DNA): TGTGCCAGTAGTATGGGGGGGTATAACACTGAAGCTTTCTTT. Using reference TRBV19 and TRBJ1-1 for the parts outside the CDR3, the full variable domain is DGGITQSPKYLFRKEGQNVTLSCEQNLNHDAMYWYRQDPGQGLRLIYYSQIVNDFQKGDIAEGYSVSREKKESFPLTVTSAQKNPTAFYLCASSMGGYNTEAFFGQGTRLTVV.

J is TRBJ2-3 and V is TRBV2; either TRBD1 or TRBD2 may fit D (5 bases each). Germline V CDR1 and CDR2: SNHLY, FYNNEI. This CDR3 contains 19 residues. V lost 3 bases and J lost 4, with 26 bases in between. CDR3 region: CASSDWDPSRQLFPDTQYF. The CDR3 DNA is TGTGCCAGCAGTGATTGGGACCCCTCGAGGCAGCTTTTCCCAGATACGCAGTATTTT.

The rearrangement joins TRBV19 to TRBJ2-1, with TRBD2 matching over 12 bases. J lost 7 bases, V lost 0 bases, and 16 bases had no gene match. CDR3 size: 20 residues. Germline V gene lookup returns CDR1 LNHDA and CDR2 SQIVND (reference sequence). The CDR3 nucleotides are TGTGCCAGTAGTATAGATCGATCGCAGATACTAGCGGGAGGTTTTAATGAGCAGTTCTTC. This gives the protein CASSIDRSQILAGGFNEQFF.

V and J are TRBV7-6 and TRBJ2-1, with D unclear. The CDR3 contains 11 residues. The V end lost 3 bases, the J end lost 10 bases, and 7 bases lay between the germline ends. Germline V gene sequence: CDR1 SGHVS, CDR2 FNYEAQ. This CDR3 is CASSFTEEQFF. CDR3 bases: TGTGCCAGCAGCTTTACAGAGGAGCAGTTCTTC.

This clone appeared a single time. The J gene is TRBJ2-7, the V gene TRBV4-1, with 8 bases aligning to TRBD2. From germline, CDR1 is MGHRA and CDR2 YSYEKL. This CDR3 has 15 amino acids. Unmatched junction bases numbered 5, after V lost 0 bases and J lost 4 bases. The CDR3 DNA reads TGCGCCAGCAGCCAAGAGCCCAGCGGGAGATACGAGCAGTACTTC. Protein: CASSQEPSGRYEQYF.

The V and J genes are TRBV7-9 and TRBJ2-7; D unresolved. The CDR3 totals 14 residues. V shed 5 bases and J shed 7 bases, with 18 bases lying between them. Germline V gives CDR1 SEHNR, CDR2 FQNEAQ (reference sequence). CDR3 region: CASSPRTGLGEQYF. In DNA form, the CDR3 reads TGTGCCAGCAGCCCTCGGACCGGGTTGGGGGAGCAGTACTTC.

The V and J genes are TRBV29-1 and TRBJ2-1; no firm D call. Germline lookup yields CDR1 SQVTM and CDR2 ANQGSEA. The CDR3 spans 13 residues. V lost 7 bases and J 6 bases, leaving 16 bases between the germline ends. CDR3 sequence: CSAEKGLSNEQFF. The CDR3 DNA sequence: TGCAGCGCGGAAAAGGGTTTATCCAATGAGCAGTTCTTC.

V gene TRBV6-5 combines with J gene TRBJ2-6; no reliable D call. Germline-derived CDR1 and CDR2 are MNHEY and SVGAGI. There are 15 residues in the CDR3. V shed 2 bases and J shed 1 base, with 6 bases lying between them. In DNA form, the CDR3 reads TGTGCCAGCAGTTACGAAGGGTCTGGGGCCAACGTCCTGACTTTC. Protein: CASSYEGSGANVLTF.

This chain links TRBV27 with TRBJ2-3, with 10 bases aligning to TRBD2. The CDR3 covers 15 residues. The junction had 11 bases not matched to a gene; V was cut back by 6 bases and J by 8 bases. Looked up from germline, CDR1 is MNHEY and CDR2 is SMNVEV (reference sequence). DNA of the CDR3: TGTGCCAGCAGCCCCTCAGGACTAGCGGAAGCTACGCAGTATTTT. It yields the protein CASSPSGLAEATQYF.

V and J are TRBV5-8 and TRBJ1-5; tentative D call: TRBD1 (6 bases). The CDR3 extends over 15 amino acids. Trimming removed 1 base at V and 2 bases at J, with 10 bases between. Germline V CDR1 and CDR2: SGHTS, YDEGEE. The CDR3 coding sequence is TGTGCCAGCAGCTTGTTGGGGGCAGGCAATCAGCCCCAGCATTTT. It yields the protein CASSLLGAGNQPQHF. Variable domain in full (rest from reference TRBV5-8 and TRBJ1-5): EAGVTQSPTHLIKTRGQQATLRCSPISGHTSVYWYQQALGLGLQFLLWYDEGEERNRGNFPPRFSGRQFPNYSSELNVNALELEDSALYLCASSLLGAGNQPQHFGDGTRLSIL.

The chain recombines TRBV14 with TRBJ1-1; D is uncertain. The CDR3 length is 13 residues. Trimming removed 3 bases at V and 4 bases at J, with 9 bases between. Germline lookup yields CDR1 SGHDN and CDR2 FVKESK. In DNA, the CDR3 is TGTGCCAGCAGCCAGGGGTTACGCACTGAAGCTTTCTTT. As protein: CASSQGLRTEAFF.

The chain combines TRBV19 with TRBJ1-1; unclear D gene. Trimming cost V 5 bases and J 6 bases, with 13 bases left between them. CDR3 size: 13 residues. The germline V gene encodes CDR1 LNHDA and CDR2 SQIVND (reference sequence). The CDR3 loop is CASSWAPGAEAFF. The CDR3 nucleotides are TGTGCCAGTAGTTGGGCCCCCGGGGCTGAAGCTTTCTTT.

The V gene is TRBV7-9, the J gene TRBJ2-1; TRBD2 matches at 16 bases. This CDR3 has 18 residues. After removal of 5 bases from V and 8 bases from J, the junction contained 12 bases not matched to a gene. From germline, CDR1 is SEHNR and CDR2 FQNEAQ (reference sequence). The CDR3 loop reads CASSPGLAGGPLGHEQFF. CDR3 nucleotide sequence: TGTGCCAGCAGCCCGGGACTAGCGGGAGGGCCATTAGGCCATGAGCAGTTCTTC.

The J gene is TRBJ1-1, the V gene TRBV27; D not certain. Trimming left V 6 bases short and J 2 bases short, with 10 bases between. This CDR3 region has 13 residues. Germline V CDR1 and CDR2: MNHEY, SMNVEV (reference sequence). CDR3 bases: TGTGCCAGCAGCGTTGCAAGTAACACTGAAGCTTTCTTT. Translation gives CASSVASNTEAFF.